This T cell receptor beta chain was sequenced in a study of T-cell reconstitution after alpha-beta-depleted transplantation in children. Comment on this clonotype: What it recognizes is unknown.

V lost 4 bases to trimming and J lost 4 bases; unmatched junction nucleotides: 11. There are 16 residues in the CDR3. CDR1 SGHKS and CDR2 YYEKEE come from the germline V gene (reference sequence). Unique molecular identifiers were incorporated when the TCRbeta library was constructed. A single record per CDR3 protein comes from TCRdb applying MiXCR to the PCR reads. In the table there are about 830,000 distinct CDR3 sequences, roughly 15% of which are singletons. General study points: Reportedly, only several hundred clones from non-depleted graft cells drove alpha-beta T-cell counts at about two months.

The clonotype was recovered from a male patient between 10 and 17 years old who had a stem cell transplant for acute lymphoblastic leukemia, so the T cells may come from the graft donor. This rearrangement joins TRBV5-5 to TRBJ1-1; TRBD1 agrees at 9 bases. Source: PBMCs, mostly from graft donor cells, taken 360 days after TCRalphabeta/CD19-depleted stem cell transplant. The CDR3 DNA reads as TGTGCCAGCAGCCCCTCGACAGGGGGTCCGACCACTGAAGCTTTCTTT. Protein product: CASSPSTGGPTTEAFF.